A single sample is the source of the 14 T cell receptor beta chains below, sequenced in a study of blood T cell repertoires in COVID-19. Sequenced by immunoSEQ multiplex PCR; TCRdb stores in-frame clones only, minus some. This sample has approximately 350,000 clones, with around 89% found just once. The sequencing sample was made of PBMCs or T cells enriched from blood (not recorded which). The receptors here all came from a man aged 18 to 29 who had recovered from COVID-19.

The chain recombines TRBV28 with TRBJ1-1; D gene ambiguous. The germline CDR1 and CDR2 sequences are MDHEN and SYDVKM. V was cut by 6 bases and J by 8 bases, with 7 bases left in between. The CDR3 is 10 amino acids. The CDR3 here is CASRRVEAFF. CDR3 DNA sequence: TGTGCCAGCAGGCGGGTGGAAGCTTTCTTT.

This clone occurred a few times. V usage is TRBV5-1 and J usage is TRBJ1-1; D perhaps matches TRBD1 (5 bases). Germline lookup yields CDR1 SGHRS and CDR2 YFSETQ. Trimming removed 0 bases at V and 1 base at J, with 7 bases between. This CDR3 region has 14 residues. CDR3: CASSLDRPNTEAFF. CDR3 DNA: TGCGCCAGCAGCTTGGACAGGCCGAACACTGAAGCTTTCTTT.

This rearrangement joins TRBV12-5 to TRBJ1-5; possibly TRBD1 for D (5 bases). CDR1 LGHNT and CDR2 FRNRAP come from the germline V gene. The CDR3 loop spans 18 amino acids. Trimming removed 0 bases from V and 0 bases from J, with 15 bases in between. The CDR3 sequence is CASGLVLTASYSNQPQHF. In nucleotides, the CDR3 is TGTGCTAGTGGTTTGGTACTGACAGCAAGCTATAGCAATCAGCCCCAGCATTTT.

The chain links TRBV4-1 to TRBJ2-7; TRBD1 aligns across 7 bases. V trimming: 2 bases; J trimming: 5 bases; junction bases outside the gene matches: 9. The CDR3 runs 15 residues. Per the germline V gene, CDR1 is MGHRA and CDR2 is YSYEKL. This chain's CDR3 is CASSQFPTGTNEQYF. The CDR3 coding sequence is TGCGCCAGCAGCCAATTTCCGACAGGGACCAACGAGCAGTACTTC.

V and J are TRBV3-1 (or the pseudogene TRBV3-2) and TRBJ2-7; D ambiguous. Germline V CDR1 and CDR2: LGHDT, YNNKEL (reference sequence). The CDR3 runs 14 residues. V lost 0 bases, J lost 6 bases, and 12 bases lay in between. The CDR3: CASSQDWAYTEQYF. For the CDR3, the DNA is TGTGCCAGCAGCCAAGATTGGGCCTACACCGAGCAGTACTTC.

This clone was counted once. This chain uses TRBV3-1 (or the pseudogene TRBV3-2) with TRBJ2-1; TRBD2 aligns across 11 bases. V shed 4 bases and J 6 bases; nucleotides not matched to a gene: 2. Per germline, CDR1 LGHDT and CDR2 YNNKEL (reference sequence). CDR3 size: 14 residues. CDR3 nucleotide sequence: TGTGCCAGCAGCCGACTAGCGGGGTCCAATGAGCAGTTCTTC. The encoded protein is CASSRLAGSNEQFF.

This chain joins TRBV18 and TRBJ1-2; TRBD1 agrees at 7 bases. The germline gives CDR1 KGHSH, CDR2 LQKENI. V was clipped by 3 bases and J by 3 bases; unmatched bases: 7. The CDR3 runs 15 residues. In DNA form, the CDR3 reads TGTGCCAGCTCACCGGTGGAGGGGGCGGACTATGGCTACACCTTC. This gives the protein CASSPVEGADYGYTF.

The chain uses TRBV6-5 and TRBJ2-7; possible D gene TRBD2, 6 bases. Trimming cost V 7 bases and J 2 bases, with 18 bases left between them. This CDR3 comprises 15 residues. Germline V gene sequence: CDR1 MNHEY, CDR2 SVGAGI. The CDR3 loop reads CASTPGEWRPYEQYF. CDR3 nucleotides: TGTGCCAGCACCCCGGGGGAATGGAGGCCCTACGAGCAGTACTTC.

This rearrangement joins TRBV4-1 to TRBJ2-2, with 8 bases identical to TRBD2. Unmatched junction bases numbered 10, after V lost 7 bases and J lost 3 bases. From germline, CDR1 is MGHRA and CDR2 YSYEKL. The CDR3 is 16 amino acids. Here the CDR3 reads CASTSSAGEDTGELFF. The CDR3 DNA reads TGCGCCAGCACGTCTTCAGCGGGGGAGGACACCGGGGAGCTGTTTTTT.

The gene calls are TRBV4-1 and TRBJ2-7; no firm D call. The germline gives CDR1 MGHRA, CDR2 YSYEKL. Trimming stripped 4 bases from V and 6 bases from J, with 13 bases between. The CDR3 consists of 13 residues. The CDR3 spells CASSLGTSGEQYF. For the CDR3, the DNA is TGCGCCAGCAGCCTAGGTACCTCGGGCGAGCAGTACTTC.

The chain links TRBV25-1 to TRBJ1-1; a possible D gene is TRBD1 (5 bases). Per the germline V gene, CDR1 is MGHDK and CDR2 is SYGVNS. The V end lost 2 bases, the J end lost 6 bases, and 7 bases lay between the germline ends. The CDR3 sequence is 12 residues long. The CDR3 nucleotides read TGTGCCAGCAGTGAAGGAGGGGCTGAAGCTTTCTTT. Its protein is CASSEGGAEAFF. Supplemented by reference TRBV25-1 and TRBJ1-1, the full variable domain reads EADIYQTPRYLVIGTGKKITLECSQTMGHDKMYWYQQDPGMELHLIHYSYGVNSTEKGDLSSESTVSRIRTEHFPLTLESARPSHTSQYLCASSEGGAEAFFGQGTRLTVV.

The chain carries TRBV11-2 and TRBJ2-1, with 9 nucleotides matching TRBD2. J gave up 3 bases and V 0 bases, and 12 bases lay outside the gene matches. The CDR3 runs to 19 residues. The germline V gene has CDR1 SGHAT and CDR2 FQNNGV. The CDR3 nucleotides read TGTGCCAGCAGCTTAGATACAGCGGGAGGACCCTTTTACTACAATGAGCAGTTCTTC. Translation gives CASSLDTAGGPFYYNEQFF.

On this clone: Its ends do not fully match the called genes, so a read error is possible. J is TRBJ1-5 and V is TRBV5-1; D may be TRBD1 (6 bases). CDR3 length: 11 residues. CDR1 is SGHRS and CDR2 is YFSETQ in the germline V gene. CDR3: CASSTQGTQHF. The CDR3 nucleotides are TGCGCCAGCAGCACACAGGGCACCCAACATTTT.

The rearrangement links TRBV21-1 to TRBJ1-1. TRBV21-1 is recorded as a pseudogene. The CDR3 is 14 amino acids. This CDR3 reads CASSRGGDFSEAFF. The CDR3 DNA reads TGTGCCAGCAGCAGGGGGGGCGACTTCTCTGAAGCTTTCTTT.